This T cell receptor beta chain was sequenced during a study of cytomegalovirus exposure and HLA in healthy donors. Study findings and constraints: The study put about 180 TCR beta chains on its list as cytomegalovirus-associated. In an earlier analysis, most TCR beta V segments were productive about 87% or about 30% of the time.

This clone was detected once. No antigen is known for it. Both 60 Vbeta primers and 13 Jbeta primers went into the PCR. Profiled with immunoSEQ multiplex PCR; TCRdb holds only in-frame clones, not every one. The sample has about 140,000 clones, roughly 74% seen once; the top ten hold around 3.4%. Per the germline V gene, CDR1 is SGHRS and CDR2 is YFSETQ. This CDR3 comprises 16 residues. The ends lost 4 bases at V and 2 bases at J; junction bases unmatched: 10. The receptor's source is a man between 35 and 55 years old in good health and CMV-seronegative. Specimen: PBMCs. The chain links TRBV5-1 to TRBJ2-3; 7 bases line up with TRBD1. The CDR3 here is CASSPLTGPSTDTQYF. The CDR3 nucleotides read TGCGCCAGCAGCCCGCTGACAGGGCCCTCCACAGATACGCAGTATTTT.